This T cell receptor beta chain was retrieved from a study of cytomegalovirus exposure and HLA in healthy donors. Study-wide findings and caveats: An apparent linkage of common viral pathogens to several of the most significant clusters emerged in a later analysis. With DRB1 most and HLA-C fewest, TCR association rates differed between HLA loci in a later analysis. A later analysis found that most CMV-associated TCR beta chains appeared HLA-restricted.

Among the donors, all were healthy bone marrow donors. PCR primers comprised 60 Vbeta and 13 Jbeta primers. Repertoires were generated with immunoSEQ multiplex PCR, while TCRdb's copy carries only in-frame clones and drops some. The repertoire holds 190,000 or so clones, with approximately 78% as singletons. Worth noting for this clone: Its target is not known.

The CDR3 has 15 amino acids. Trimming at V came to 3 bases and at J to 0 bases, leaving 3 bases not matched to a gene. Germline V gene lookup returns CDR1 SGHDT and CDR2 YYEEEE. The source of this sequence is a woman aged 45-59 years in good health and CMV-seropositive. Specimen: PBMCs. V and J are TRBV5-6 and TRBJ1-1; 9 bases fit TRBD1. CDR3 in DNA: TGTGCCAGCAGCTCGGACAGGGGCCTGAACACTGAAGCTTTCTTT. Its protein is CASSSDRGLNTEAFF.